Below, one TCR beta chain is given with its context. TCRdb keeps only in-frame clones here, not all; method: immunoSEQ multiplex PCR. The table lists fewer than 180,000 clones, roughly 90% of them singletons. This sample is part of a study of T cell responses to AZD1222 COVID-19 vaccine. V was shortened by 2 bases and J by 9 bases, with 11 bases between the two germline ends. The CDR3 covers 13 residues. Germline V gene lookup returns CDR1 MDHEN and CDR2 SYDVKM. The V gene is TRBV28, the J gene TRBJ2-1; weak D call: TRBD2 (5 bases). The sequence was collected from an adult who received the AZD1222 COVID-19 vaccine. Sequences were derived from peripheral blood, sampled 28 days after the second AZD1222 dose. The CDR3 sequence is CASSLRRPTEQFF. The CDR3, as DNA: TGTGCCAGCAGTTTAAGGAGGCCGACTGAGCAGTTCTTC.